A single sample is the source of the 21 T cell receptor beta chains below, sequenced in a study of blood T cell repertoires in COVID-19. Clones were read by immunoSEQ multiplex PCR, and TCRdb kept only the in-frame ones, dropping some. The sample holds hundreds of thousands of clones, approximately 86% seen once. Sequenced input: peripheral blood. These receptors were taken from a man between 18 and 29 years old with active or convalescent COVID-19.

V and J are TRBV5-5 and TRBJ1-6; D perhaps matches TRBD1 (5 bases). Between the trimmed V and J ends, which lost 1 base and 0 bases, there was a span of 20 bases. CDR3 length: 20 amino acids. CDR1 SGHKS and CDR2 YYEKEE come from the germline V gene (reference sequence). CDR3 protein: CASSLFFETASSSYNSPLHF. In DNA form, the CDR3 reads TGTGCCAGCAGCTTGTTTTTCGAGACAGCCTCAAGCTCCTATAATTCACCCCTCCACTTT.

This clone was found a few times. CDR3 protein: CASAPAGAAAGEQFF. The DNA for the CDR3 is TGTGCTAGTGCGCCAGCGGGGGCGGCCGCTGGGGAGCAGTTCTTC. V and J are TRBV12-5 and TRBJ2-1; 8 nucleotides align to TRBD2. Germline CDR1 LGHNT, CDR2 FRNRAP. This CDR3 region has 15 residues. Losses at the gene ends were 7 bases for V and 10 bases for J; bases not matched to a gene: 15.

This chain connects TRBV19 to TRBJ2-7; TRBD2 aligns across 8 bases. Looked up from germline, CDR1 is LNHDA and CDR2 is SQIVND (reference sequence). This CDR3 comprises 13 residues. The V and J ends lost 7 bases and 3 bases, in that order; junction bases with no gene match: 5. For the CDR3, the DNA is TGTGCCAGTACCCCGGGGGGGGGCTACGAGCAGTACTTC. It is translated as CASTPGGGYEQYF.

This rearrangement joins TRBV2 to TRBJ1-6; D uncertain. Trimming pared 6 bases from V and 10 bases from J, leaving 13 bases between. Germline loops: CDR1 SNHLY, CDR2 FYNNEI. The CDR3 sequence is 13 residues long. The CDR3 DNA sequence: TGTGCCAGCAGAGTACTCTTCCAATCACCCCTCCACTTT. It specifies CASRVLFQSPLHF.

The chain recombines TRBV5-1 with TRBJ2-1; 10 bases are a match to TRBD2. V was clipped by 0 bases and J by 0 bases; unmatched bases: 3. Looked up from germline, CDR1 is SGHRS and CDR2 is YFSETQ. This CDR3 contains 17 residues. CDR3 sequence reads: CASSLVSGGSSYNEQFF. DNA for the CDR3: TGCGCCAGCAGCTTGGTTAGCGGGGGGAGCTCCTACAATGAGCAGTTCTTC.

The chain links TRBV2 to TRBJ1-2; TRBD1 is a possible D gene (6 bases). Trimming took off 5 bases at V and 0 bases at J, with 16 bases between the two ends. The CDR3 spans 16 residues. In germline, CDR1 is SNHLY, CDR2 FYNNEI. The CDR3 sequence: CASSKGLGATNYGYTF. The CDR3 DNA is TGTGCCAGCAGTAAGGGTTTGGGGGCAACTAACTATGGCTACACCTTC.

The chain joins TRBV21-1 to TRBJ2-3; TRBD2, the D gene given by the table, was not confirmed from the DNA. TRBV21-1 is a known pseudogene. The CDR3 has 17 amino acids. CDR3 residues: CASSKAGSGESTDTQYF. Written as DNA, the CDR3 is TGTGCCAGCAGCAAAGCGGGTAGCGGAGAAAGCACAGATACGCAGTATTTT.

V gene TRBV18 combines with J gene TRBJ2-2; 10 bases fit TRBD1. The CDR3 spans 16 residues. Germline lookup yields CDR1 KGHSH and CDR2 LQKENI. After removal of 5 bases from V and 2 bases from J, the junction contained 5 bases not matched to a gene. CDR3 protein: CASSNGTGANTGELFF. The CDR3 region has the DNA TGTGCCAGCTCAAACGGGACAGGGGCTAACACCGGGGAGCTGTTTTTT.

V usage is TRBV11-2 and J usage is TRBJ2-7, with D possibly matching TRBD2 (5 bases). V lost 4 bases to trimming and J lost 0 bases, with 10 bases between them. The CDR3 sequence is 14 residues long. Germline CDR1 SGHAT, CDR2 FQNNGV. CDR3 DNA sequence: TGTGCCAGCAGCTCGGGGATTGGCTCCTACGAGCAGTACTTC. It encodes CASSSGIGSYEQYF.

The genes are TRBV19 and TRBJ1-2; TRBD1 might be the D (6 bases). Germline V lookup: CDR1 LNHDA, CDR2 SQIVND (reference sequence). The CDR3 consists of 14 residues. The germline V and J ends were trimmed by 1 base and 5 bases, with 11 bases remaining between them. CDR3 residues: CASSIAATGYGYTF. As DNA, the CDR3 is TGTGCCAGTAGTATAGCCGCTACAGGGTATGGCTACACCTTC.

The rearrangement links TRBV7-9 to TRBJ1-4; TRBD1 aligns across 7 bases. CDR3 length equals 16 residues. V was pared by 4 bases and J by 3 bases, with 8 bases of the junction left unmatched. The germline V gene has CDR1 SEHNR and CDR2 FQNEAQ (reference sequence). For the CDR3, the DNA is TGTGCCAGCAGCTCTTCGGTTCAGGGGGCTAATGAAAAACTGTTTTTT. It specifies CASSSSVQGANEKLFF.

V usage is TRBV27 and J usage is TRBJ2-1, with 9 bases matching TRBD2. Germline trimming cut 3 bases from V and 4 bases from J; bases unmatched to any gene: 4. The germline V gene encodes CDR1 MNHEY and CDR2 SMNVEV (reference sequence). CDR3 length: 15 residues. CDR3 amino acids: CASSLSGGPYNEQFF. CDR3 DNA sequence: TGTGCCAGCAGTTTGAGCGGGGGGCCTTACAATGAGCAGTTCTTC.

This chain uses TRBV3-1 (or the pseudogene TRBV3-2) with TRBJ2-7, with D possibly matching TRBD1 (5 bases). The CDR3 is made up of 14 amino acids. Germline values: CDR1 LGHDT, CDR2 YNNKEL (reference sequence). With 1 base removed from V and 8 bases from J, the gap between germline ends came to 15 bases. The CDR3 is CASSQGTTQGKQYF. The CDR3 DNA follows: TGTGCCAGCAGCCAAGGCACCACCCAGGGTAAGCAGTACTTC.

This chain connects TRBV4-3 to TRBJ2-1; D is possibly TRBD1 (5 bases). Trimming shortened V by 0 bases and J by 4 bases, and 10 bases separated the two germline ends. There are 15 residues in the CDR3. Per the germline V gene, CDR1 is LGHNA and CDR2 is YSLEER. This chain's CDR3 is CASSQDSAGYNEQFF. In nucleotides, the CDR3 is TGCGCCAGCAGCCAAGATTCGGCAGGGTACAATGAGCAGTTCTTC.

This clone was observed a handful of times. In DNA form, the CDR3 reads TGTGCCAGCAGCGTGACCGCACCGGGGGAGCAGTACTTC. It yields the protein CASSVTAPGEQYF. The chain links TRBV14 to TRBJ2-7; tentative D call: TRBD2 (5 bases). CDR1 is SGHDN, CDR2 FVKESK, per germline. This CDR3 has 13 amino acids. Trimming took off 5 bases at V and 7 bases at J, with 15 bases between the two ends.

The chain has TRBV12-3 or TRBV12-4 and TRBJ2-7; possible D gene TRBD2, 5 bases. The CDR3 contains 13 residues. V lost 0 bases to trimming and J lost 7 bases, with 10 bases between them. The CDR3 loop is CASSLAPGWEQYF. The CDR3 DNA sequence: TGTGCCAGCAGTTTAGCACCGGGGTGGGAGCAGTACTTC.

The chain combines TRBV6-5 with TRBJ2-1; D is unresolved. The germline gives CDR1 MNHEY, CDR2 SVGAGI. Trimming took off 2 bases at V and 5 bases at J, with 7 bases between the two ends. This CDR3 has 13 amino acids. The CDR3 protein is CASSYDWNNEQFF. Written as DNA, the CDR3 is TGTGCCAGCAGTTACGACTGGAACAATGAGCAGTTCTTC.

The rearrangement links TRBV28 to TRBJ2-5; maybe TRBD2 (5 bases). The CDR3 has 13 amino acids. V gave up 7 bases and J gave up 2 bases, with 11 bases separating them. Germline V CDR1 and CDR2: MDHEN, SYDVKM. The CDR3 protein is CASKWGDQETQYF. CDR3 bases: TGTGCCAGCAAGTGGGGAGATCAAGAGACCCAGTACTTC.

The chain recombines TRBV5-1 with TRBJ2-7; 9 bases match TRBD1. CDR1 SGHRS and CDR2 YFSETQ come from the germline V gene. Germline trimming cut 4 bases from V and 7 bases from J; bases unmatched to any gene: 15. This CDR3 contains 16 residues. CDR3 in amino acids: CASSRGTGIILGEQYF. DNA of the CDR3: TGCGCCAGCAGCCGGGGGACAGGGATAATCCTTGGGGAGCAGTACTTC.

The J gene is TRBJ1-4, the V gene TRBV7-9, with 11 bases matching TRBD1. Losses at the gene ends were 6 bases for V and 7 bases for J; bases not matched to a gene: 4. The germline gives CDR1 SEHNR, CDR2 FQNEAQ (reference sequence). The CDR3 is 14 residues long. CDR3 in amino acids: CASSPDRGLEKLFF. The DNA for the CDR3 is TGTGCCAGCAGTCCGGACAGGGGGCTTGAAAAACTGTTTTTT.

The gene calls are TRBV9 and TRBJ2-1; 7 bases agree with TRBD1. The CDR3 has 17 amino acids. V was pared by 4 bases and J by 6 bases, with 16 bases of the junction left unmatched. Germline V gives CDR1 SGDLS, CDR2 YYNGEE. The CDR3: CASSPGLRGGAGNEQFF. CDR3 nucleotide sequence: TGTGCCAGCAGCCCGGGGCTGAGAGGGGGCGCTGGCAATGAGCAGTTCTTC.